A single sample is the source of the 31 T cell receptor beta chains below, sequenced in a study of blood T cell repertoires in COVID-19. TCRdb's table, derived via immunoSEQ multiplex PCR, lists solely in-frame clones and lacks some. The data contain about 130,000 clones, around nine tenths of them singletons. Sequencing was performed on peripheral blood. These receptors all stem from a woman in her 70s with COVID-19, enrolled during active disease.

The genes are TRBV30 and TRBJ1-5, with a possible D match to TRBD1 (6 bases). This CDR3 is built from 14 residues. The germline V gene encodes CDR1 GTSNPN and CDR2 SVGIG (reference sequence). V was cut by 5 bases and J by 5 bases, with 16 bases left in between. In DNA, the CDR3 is TGTGCCTGGTCCACCGGGAGGGGGGATCAGCCCCAGCATTTT. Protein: CAWSTGRGDQPQHF.

The CDR3 spells CSVEERARGLYEQYF. The DNA of the CDR3 is TGCAGCGTTGAAGAAAGGGCCAGGGGGCTGTACGAGCAGTACTTC. The genes are TRBV29-1 and TRBJ2-7, with 8 positions matching TRBD1. V gave up 0 bases and J gave up 4 bases; unmatched junction bases: 8. Germline V gives CDR1 SQVTM, CDR2 ANQGSEA. The CDR3 length is 15 residues.

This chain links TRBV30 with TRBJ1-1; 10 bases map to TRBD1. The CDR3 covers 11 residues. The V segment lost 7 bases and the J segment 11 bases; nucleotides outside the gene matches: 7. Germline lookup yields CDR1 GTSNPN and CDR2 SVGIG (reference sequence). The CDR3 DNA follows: TGTGCCTCCTTTACGGGACAGGGGGCTTTCTTT. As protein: CASFTGQGAFF.

Here the CDR3 DNA reads TGTGCCAGCAGTTCCGGACAGACAGCGAACACCGGGGAGCTGTTTTTT. Protein product: CASSSGQTANTGELFF. The rearrangement uses TRBV6-5 and TRBJ2-2; possibly TRBD1 for D (6 bases). Between the trimmed V and J ends, which lost 4 bases and 0 bases, there was a span of 12 bases. CDR3 length: 16 residues. Germline V CDR1 and CDR2: MNHEY, SVGAGI.

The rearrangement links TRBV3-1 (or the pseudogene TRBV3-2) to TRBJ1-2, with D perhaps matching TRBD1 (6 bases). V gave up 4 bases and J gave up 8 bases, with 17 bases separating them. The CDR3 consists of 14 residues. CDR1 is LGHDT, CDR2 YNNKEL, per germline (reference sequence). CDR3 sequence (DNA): TGTGCCAGCAGCCCCCTCGACAGGACGGGCGGCTACACCTTC. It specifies CASSPLDRTGGYTF.

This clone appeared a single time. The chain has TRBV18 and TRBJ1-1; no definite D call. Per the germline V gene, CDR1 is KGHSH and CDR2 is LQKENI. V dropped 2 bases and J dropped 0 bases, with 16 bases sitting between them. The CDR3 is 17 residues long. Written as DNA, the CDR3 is TGTGCCAGCTCACCAAGCGCCCGTAGAACTGTGAACACTGAAGCTTTCTTT. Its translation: CASSPSARRTVNTEAFF. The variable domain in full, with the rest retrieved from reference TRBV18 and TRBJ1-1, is NAGVMQNPRHLVRRRGQEARLRCSPMKGHSHVYWYRQLPEEGLKFMVYLQKENIIDESGMPKERFSAEFPKEGPSILRIQQVVRGDSAAYFCASSPSARRTVNTEAFFGQGTRLTVV.

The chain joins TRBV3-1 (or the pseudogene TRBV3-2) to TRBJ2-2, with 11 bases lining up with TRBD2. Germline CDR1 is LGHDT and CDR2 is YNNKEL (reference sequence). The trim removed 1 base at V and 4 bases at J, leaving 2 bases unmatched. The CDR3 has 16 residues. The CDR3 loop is CASSQGLAGGTGELFF. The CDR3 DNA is TGTGCCAGCAGCCAAGGCCTAGCGGGGGGCACCGGGGAGCTGTTTTTT.

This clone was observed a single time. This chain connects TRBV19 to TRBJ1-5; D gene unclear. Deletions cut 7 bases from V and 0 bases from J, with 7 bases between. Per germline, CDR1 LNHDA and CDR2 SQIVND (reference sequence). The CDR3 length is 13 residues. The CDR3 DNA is TGTGCCAGTACGCGTTATAGCAATCAGCCCCAGCATTTT. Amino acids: CASTRYSNQPQHF.

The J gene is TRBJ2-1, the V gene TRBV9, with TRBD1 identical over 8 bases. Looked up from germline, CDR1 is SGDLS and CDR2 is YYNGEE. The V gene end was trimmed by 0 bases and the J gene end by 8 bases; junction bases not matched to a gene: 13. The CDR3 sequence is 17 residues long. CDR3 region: CASSVDGSGGAYDEQFF. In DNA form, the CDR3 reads TGTGCCAGCAGCGTAGATGGGTCAGGGGGCGCGTACGATGAGCAGTTCTTC.

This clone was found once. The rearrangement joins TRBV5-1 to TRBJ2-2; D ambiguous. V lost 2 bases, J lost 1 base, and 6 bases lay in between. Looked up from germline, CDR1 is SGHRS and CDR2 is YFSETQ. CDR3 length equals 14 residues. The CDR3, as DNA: TGCGCCAGCAGCTTCGGCGGGAACACCGGGGAGCTGTTTTTT. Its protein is CASSFGGNTGELFF.

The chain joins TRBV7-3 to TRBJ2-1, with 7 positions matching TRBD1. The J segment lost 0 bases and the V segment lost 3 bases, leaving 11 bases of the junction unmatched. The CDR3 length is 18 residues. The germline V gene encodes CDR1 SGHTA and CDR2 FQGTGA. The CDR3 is CASSLAPGRGSSYNEQFF. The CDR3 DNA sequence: TGTGCCAGCAGCTTGGCCCCTGGCAGGGGGAGCTCCTACAATGAGCAGTTCTTC.

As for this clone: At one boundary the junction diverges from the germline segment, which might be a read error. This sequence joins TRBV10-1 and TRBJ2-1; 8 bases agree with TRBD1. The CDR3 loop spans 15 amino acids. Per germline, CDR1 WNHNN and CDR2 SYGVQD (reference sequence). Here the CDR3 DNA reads TGCGCCAGCAGTGATCCCCAGGGGGCCTATAATGAGCAGTTCTTC. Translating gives CASSDPQGAYNEQFF.

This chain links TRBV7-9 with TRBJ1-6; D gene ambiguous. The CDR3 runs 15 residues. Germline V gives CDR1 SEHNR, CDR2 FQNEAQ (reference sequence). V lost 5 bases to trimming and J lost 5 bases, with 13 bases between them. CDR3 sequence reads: CASSVGSVHNSPLHF. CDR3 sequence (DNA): TGTGCCAGCAGCGTCGGCAGCGTCCATAATTCACCCCTCCACTTT. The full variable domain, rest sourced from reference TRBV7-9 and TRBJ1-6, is DTGVSQNPRHKITKRGQNVTFRCDPISEHNRLYWYRQTLGQGPEFLTYFQNEAQLEKSRLLSDRFSAERPKGSFSTLEIQRTEQGDSAMYLCASSVGSVHNSPLHFGNGTRLTVT.

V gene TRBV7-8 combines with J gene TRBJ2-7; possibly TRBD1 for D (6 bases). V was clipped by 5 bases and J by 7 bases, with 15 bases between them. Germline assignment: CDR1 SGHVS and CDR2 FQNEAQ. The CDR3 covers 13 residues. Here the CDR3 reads CASSPGTRREQYF. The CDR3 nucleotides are TGTGCCAGCAGCCCAGGGACACGGCGGGAGCAGTACTTC. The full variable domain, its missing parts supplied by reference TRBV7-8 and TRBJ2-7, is GAGVSQSPRYKVAKRGQDVALRCDPISGHVSLFWYQQALGQGPEFLTYFQNEAQLDKSGLPSDRFFAERPEGSVSTLKIQRTQQEDSAVYLCASSPGTRREQYFGPGTRLTVT.

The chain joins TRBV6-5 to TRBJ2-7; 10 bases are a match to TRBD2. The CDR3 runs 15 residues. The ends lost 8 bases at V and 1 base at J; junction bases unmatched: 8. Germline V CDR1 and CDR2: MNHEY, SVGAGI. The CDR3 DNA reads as TGTGCCAGCGGCCAGGTTAGCGGGAGGTCCTACGAGCAGTACTTC. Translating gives CASGQVSGRSYEQYF.

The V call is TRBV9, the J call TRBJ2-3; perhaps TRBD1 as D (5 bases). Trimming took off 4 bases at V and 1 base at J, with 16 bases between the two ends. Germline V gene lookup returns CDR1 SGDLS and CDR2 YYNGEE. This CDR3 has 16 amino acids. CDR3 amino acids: CASSPPFREGTDTQYF. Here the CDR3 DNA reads TGTGCCAGCAGCCCCCCCTTCAGGGAAGGCACAGATACGCAGTATTTT.

CDR3 DNA: TGTGCCAGCGCAGGACAGAACACTGAAGCTTTCTTT. Protein sequence: CASAGQNTEAFF. The chain links TRBV9 to TRBJ1-1; a possible D gene is TRBD1 (5 bases). Germline CDR1 is SGDLS and CDR2 is YYNGEE. The V end lost 7 bases, the J end lost 1 base, and 8 bases lay between the germline ends. This CDR3 contains 12 residues.

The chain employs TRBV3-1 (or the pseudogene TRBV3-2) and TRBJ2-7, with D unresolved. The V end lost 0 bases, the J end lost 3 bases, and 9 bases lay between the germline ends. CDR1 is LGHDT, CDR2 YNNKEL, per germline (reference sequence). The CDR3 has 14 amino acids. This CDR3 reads CASSQDRSGYEQYF. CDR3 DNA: TGTGCCAGCAGCCAAGATCGGTCTGGCTACGAGCAGTACTTC.

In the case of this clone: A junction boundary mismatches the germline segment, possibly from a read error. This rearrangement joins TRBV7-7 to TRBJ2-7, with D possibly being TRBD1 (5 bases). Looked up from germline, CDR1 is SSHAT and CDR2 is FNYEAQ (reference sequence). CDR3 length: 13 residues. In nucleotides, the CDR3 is TGTGCTAGCAGCGAGTTCCAGGGATCCGAGCAGTACTTC. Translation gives CASSEFQGSEQYF.

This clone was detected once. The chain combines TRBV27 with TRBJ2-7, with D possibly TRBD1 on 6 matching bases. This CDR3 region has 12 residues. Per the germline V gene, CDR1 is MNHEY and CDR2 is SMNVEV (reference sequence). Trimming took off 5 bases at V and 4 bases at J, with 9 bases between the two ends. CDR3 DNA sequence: TGTGCCAGCAGTGGGCAGGGGTACGAGCAGTACTTC. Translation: CASSGQGYEQYF.

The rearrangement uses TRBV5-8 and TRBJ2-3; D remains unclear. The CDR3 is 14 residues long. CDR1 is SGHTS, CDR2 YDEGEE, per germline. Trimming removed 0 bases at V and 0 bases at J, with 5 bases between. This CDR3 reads CASSLGVSTDTQYF. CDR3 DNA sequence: TGTGCCAGCAGCTTGGGAGTTAGCACAGATACGCAGTATTTT. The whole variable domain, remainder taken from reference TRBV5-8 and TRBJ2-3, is EAGVTQSPTHLIKTRGQQATLRCSPISGHTSVYWYQQALGLGLQFLLWYDEGEERNRGNFPPRFSGRQFPNYSSELNVNALELEDSALYLCASSLGVSTDTQYFGPGTRLTVL.

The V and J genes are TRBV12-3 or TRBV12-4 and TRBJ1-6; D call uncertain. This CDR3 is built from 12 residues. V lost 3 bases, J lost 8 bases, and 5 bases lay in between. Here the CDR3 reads CASSLGHSPLHF. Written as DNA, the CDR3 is TGTGCCAGCAGTTTGGGCCATTCACCCCTCCACTTT.

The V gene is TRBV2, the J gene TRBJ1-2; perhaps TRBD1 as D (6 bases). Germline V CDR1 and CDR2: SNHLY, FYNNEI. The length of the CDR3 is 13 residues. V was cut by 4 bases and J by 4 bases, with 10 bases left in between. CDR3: CASSGGQLYGYTF. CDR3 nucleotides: TGTGCCAGCAGTGGGGGGCAGCTCTATGGCTACACCTTC.

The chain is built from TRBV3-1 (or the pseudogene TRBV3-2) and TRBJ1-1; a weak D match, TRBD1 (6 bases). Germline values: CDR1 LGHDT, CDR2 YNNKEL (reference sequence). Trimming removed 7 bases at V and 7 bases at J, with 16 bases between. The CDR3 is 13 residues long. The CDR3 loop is CASTPGAHFEAFF. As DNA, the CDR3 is TGTGCCAGCACACCAGGGGCCCACTTTGAAGCTTTCTTT.

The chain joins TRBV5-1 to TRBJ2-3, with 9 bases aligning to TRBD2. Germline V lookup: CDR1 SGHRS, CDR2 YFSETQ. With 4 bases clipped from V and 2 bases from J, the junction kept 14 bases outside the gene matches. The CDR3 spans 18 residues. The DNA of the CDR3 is TGCGCCAGCAGCCCCGGCCCGCGGACTAGCGCCCCCACAGATACGCAGTATTTT. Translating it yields CASSPGPRTSAPTDTQYF.

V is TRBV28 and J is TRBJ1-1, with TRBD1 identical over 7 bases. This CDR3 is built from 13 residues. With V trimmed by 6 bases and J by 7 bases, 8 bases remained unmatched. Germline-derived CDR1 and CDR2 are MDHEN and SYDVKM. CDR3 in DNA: TGTGCCAGCAGACTTCGATACAGGGGTGAAGCTTTCTTT. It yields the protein CASRLRYRGEAFF. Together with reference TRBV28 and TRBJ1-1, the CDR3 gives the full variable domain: DVKVTQSSRYLVKRTGEKVFLECVQDMDHENMFWYRQDPGLGLRLIYFSYDVKMKEKGDIPEGYSVSREKKERFSLILESASTNQTSMYLCASRLRYRGEAFFGQGTRLTVV.

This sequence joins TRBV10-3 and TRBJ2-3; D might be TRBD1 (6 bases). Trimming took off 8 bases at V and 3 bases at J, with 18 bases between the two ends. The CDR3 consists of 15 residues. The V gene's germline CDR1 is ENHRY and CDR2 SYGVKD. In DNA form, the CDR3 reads TGTGCCATCGGCGACGTCAAAGGGGGAACAGATACGCAGTATTTT. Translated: CAIGDVKGGTDTQYF.

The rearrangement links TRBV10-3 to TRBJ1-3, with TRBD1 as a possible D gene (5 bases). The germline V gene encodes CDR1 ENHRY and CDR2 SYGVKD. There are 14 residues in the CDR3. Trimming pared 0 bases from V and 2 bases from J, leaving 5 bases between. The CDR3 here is CAISESGAGNTIYF. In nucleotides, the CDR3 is TGTGCCATCAGTGAGTCAGGGGCTGGAAACACCATATATTTT.

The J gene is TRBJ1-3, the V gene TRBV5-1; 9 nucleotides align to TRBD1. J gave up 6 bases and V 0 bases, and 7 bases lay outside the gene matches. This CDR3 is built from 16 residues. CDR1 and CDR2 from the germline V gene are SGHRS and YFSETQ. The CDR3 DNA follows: TGCGCCAGCAGCTTGGGGAACCGGGACAGGGTAAACACCATATATTTT. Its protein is CASSLGNRDRVNTIYF.

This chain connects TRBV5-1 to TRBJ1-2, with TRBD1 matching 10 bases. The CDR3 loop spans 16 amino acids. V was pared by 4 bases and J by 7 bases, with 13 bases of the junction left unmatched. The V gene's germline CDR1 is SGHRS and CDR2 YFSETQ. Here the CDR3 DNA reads TGCGCCAGCAGCGCCGACCCGGGACAGGGGTGGAGTGGCTACACCTTC. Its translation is CASSADPGQGWSGYTF.

DNA of the CDR3: TGTGCCAGCAGCAAAGGAGGAGCATCAGCAGGTGGGGGCTACACCTTC. Residues: CASSKGGASAGGGYTF. The chain recombines TRBV9 with TRBJ1-2; D call uncertain. The CDR3 contains 16 residues. V dropped 4 bases and J dropped 8 bases, with 24 bases sitting between them. Germline assignment: CDR1 SGDLS and CDR2 YYNGEE.